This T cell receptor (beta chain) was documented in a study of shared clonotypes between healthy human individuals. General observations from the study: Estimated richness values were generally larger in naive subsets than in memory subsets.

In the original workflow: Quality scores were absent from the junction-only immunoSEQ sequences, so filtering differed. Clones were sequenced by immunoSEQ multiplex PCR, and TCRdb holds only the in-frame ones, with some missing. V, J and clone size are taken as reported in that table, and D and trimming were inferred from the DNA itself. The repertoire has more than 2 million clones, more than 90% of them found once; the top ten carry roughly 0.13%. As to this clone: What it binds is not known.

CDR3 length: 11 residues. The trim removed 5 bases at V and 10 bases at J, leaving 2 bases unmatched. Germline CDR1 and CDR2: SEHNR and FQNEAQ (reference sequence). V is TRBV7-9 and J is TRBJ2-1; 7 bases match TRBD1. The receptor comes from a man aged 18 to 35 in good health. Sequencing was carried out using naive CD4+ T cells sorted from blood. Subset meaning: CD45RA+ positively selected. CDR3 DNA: TGTGCCAGCAGCCCACAGGGGGAGCAGTTCTTC. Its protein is CASSPQGEQFF.